The rows below give T cell receptor beta chains drawn from one sample of a study of neurological immune-mediated disorders. Each CDR3 protein is one row after TCRdb ran MiXCR on the 5' RACE reads. The sample shows 25,000 to 40,000 distinct CDR3 sequences, approximately 1.5% of them seen only once. Sequenced input: PBMCs. The receptors shown here come from a woman in her twenties or thirties with multiple sclerosis. CDR3s include the opening cysteine and the closing phenylalanine or tryptophan. D genes are given only for firm matches. Clone size is not always given. Where it is, it says once, few, many or a class for expanded clones.

J gene: TRBJ1-1
V gene: TRBV7-9
clone size: many
D gene: NA
CDR3 protein: CVSWGTTVGTEAFF
CDR3 DNA: TGTGTCAGCTGGGGGACAACCGTGGGGACTGAAGCTTTCTTT

J gene: TRBJ2-1
V gene: TRBV20-1
clone size: many
D gene: TRBD1
CDR3 protein: CSARSPGGSSNEQFF
CDR3 DNA: TGCAGTGCTAGATCCCCAGGGGGTAGTAGCAATGAGCAGTTCTTC

J gene: TRBJ2-1
V gene: TRBV6-2/TRBV6-3
clone size: many
D gene: NA
CDR3 protein: CASSASIGQFF
CDR3 DNA: TGTGCCAGCAGTGCCTCTATAGGGCAGTTCTTC

J gene: TRBJ1-1
V gene: TRBV7-9
clone size: many
D gene: TRBD1
CDR3 protein: CASNLDRGTEAFF
CDR3 DNA: TGTGCCAGCAACCTAGACAGGGGTACTGAAGCTTTCTTT

J gene: TRBJ2-3
V gene: TRBV7-9
clone size: many
D gene: TRBD1
CDR3 protein: CASRTGFSTDTQYF
CDR3 DNA: TGTGCCAGTAGGACAGGGTTTTCTACAGATACGCAGTATTTT

J gene: TRBJ1-1
V gene: TRBV20-1
clone size: many
D gene: NA
CDR3 protein: CSAWVGPNTEAFF
CDR3 DNA: TGCAGTGCTTGGGTTGGGCCGAACACTGAAGCTTTCTTT

J gene: TRBJ2-3
V gene: TRBV5-1
clone size: many
D gene: NA
CDR3 protein: CASSLEPSSTDTQYF
CDR3 DNA: TGCGCCAGCAGCTTGGAACCTTCTAGCACAGATACGCAGTATTTT

J gene: TRBJ2-7
V gene: TRBV7-9
clone size: many
D gene: NA
CDR3 protein: CASSLDSSSYEQYF
CDR3 DNA: TGTGCCAGCAGCTTGGACTCGAGCTCCTACGAGCAGTACTTC

J gene: TRBJ2-1
V gene: TRBV14
clone size: many
D gene: NA
CDR3 protein: CASSQANVYEQFF
CDR3 DNA: TGTGCCAGCAGCCAAGCCAATGTGTATGAGCAGTTCTTC

J gene: TRBJ2-5
V gene: TRBV7-7
clone size: many
D gene: NA
CDR3 protein: CASSKTGLETQYF
CDR3 DNA: TGTGCCAGCAGTAAAACAGGGTTGGAGACCCAGTACTTC

J gene: TRBJ2-5
V gene: TRBV7-9
clone size: many
D gene: NA
CDR3 protein: CASSLFGVETQYF
CDR3 DNA: TGTGCCAGCAGCTTATTTGGGGTAGAGACCCAGTACTTC

J gene: TRBJ2-4
V gene: TRBV2
clone size: many
D gene: NA
CDR3 protein: CASTVAWSSKNIQYF
CDR3 DNA: TGTGCCAGCACCGTGGCTTGGTCATCCAAAAACATTCAGTACTTC

J gene: TRBJ2-3
V gene: TRBV20-1
clone size: many
D gene: TRBD1
CDR3 protein: CSALDRTGRTDTQYF
CDR3 DNA: TGCAGTGCGCTCGATAGGACAGGCCGCACAGATACGCAGTATTTT

J gene: TRBJ2-1
V gene: TRBV28
clone size: many
D gene: TRBD2
CDR3 protein: CASTPTSGYNEQFF
CDR3 DNA: TGTGCCAGCACCCCGACTAGCGGGTACAATGAGCAGTTCTTC

J gene: TRBJ2-4
V gene: TRBV20-1
clone size: many
D gene: TRBD1
CDR3 protein: CSARGQRLAKNIQYF
CDR3 DNA: TGCAGTGCCAGGGGACAGAGACTAGCCAAAAACATTCAGTACTTC

J gene: TRBJ2-2
V gene: TRBV10-3
clone size: many
D gene: NA
CDR3 protein: CAISASGPGELFF
CDR3 DNA: TGTGCCATCAGTGCCTCAGGTCCCGGGGAGCTGTTTTTT

J gene: TRBJ1-5
V gene: TRBV3-1
clone size: many
D gene: TRBD1
CDR3 protein: CASSQGTGGHQPQHF
CDR3 DNA: TGTGCCAGCAGCCAAGGGACAGGGGGCCATCAGCCCCAGCATTTT

J gene: TRBJ1-2
V gene: TRBV24-1
clone size: many
D gene: TRBD1
CDR3 protein: CATSDSDRLYGYTF
CDR3 DNA: TGTGCCACCAGTGACTCGGACAGGCTCTATGGCTACACCTTC

J gene: TRBJ1-2
V gene: TRBV6-5
clone size: many
D gene: NA
CDR3 protein: CASSYSNKGDPQNYGYTF
CDR3 DNA: TGTGCCAGCAGTTACTCGAATAAGGGTGATCCCCAAAACTATGGCTACACCTTC

J gene: TRBJ2-1
V gene: TRBV5-1
clone size: many
D gene: NA
CDR3 protein: CASSPPPGGSVEQFF
CDR3 DNA: TGCGCCAGCAGCCCTCCCCCGGGGGGCTCCGTTGAGCAGTTCTTC

J gene: TRBJ2-7
V gene: TRBV29-1
clone size: NA
D gene: TRBD1
CDR3 protein: CSVEGDRFPYEQYF
CDR3 DNA: TGCAGCGTTGAAGGGGACAGGTTCCCCTACGAGCAGTACTTC

J gene: TRBJ2-3
V gene: TRBV7-2
clone size: many
D gene: NA
CDR3 protein: CASSLAHGGSDTQYF
CDR3 DNA: TGTGCCAGCAGCTTAGCGCATGGGGGTTCAGATACGCAGTATTTT

J gene: TRBJ2-3
V gene: TRBV11-1
clone size: few
D gene: TRBD2
CDR3 protein: CASSALAGGPGDTQYF
CDR3 DNA: TGTGCCAGCAGCGCGCTAGCGGGGGGGCCTGGAGATACGCAGTATTTT

J gene: TRBJ2-3
V gene: TRBV5-1
clone size: many
D gene: NA
CDR3 protein: CASSLAPLGGTDTQYF
CDR3 DNA: TGCGCCAGCAGCTTGGCCCCCTTAGGAGGCACAGATACGCAGTATTTT

J gene: TRBJ1-5
V gene: TRBV21-1
clone size: many
D gene: NA
CDR3 protein: CARPGHNQPQHF
CDR3 DNA: TGTGCCAGACCGGGACATAATCAGCCCCAGCATTTT

J gene: TRBJ2-2
V gene: TRBV5-1
clone size: many
D gene: NA
CDR3 protein: CASSLWTANTGELFF
CDR3 DNA: TGCGCCAGCAGCTTGTGGACGGCGAACACCGGGGAGCTGTTTTTT

J gene: TRBJ2-3
V gene: TRBV29-1
clone size: many
D gene: NA
CDR3 protein: CSVDLGSTDTQYF
CDR3 DNA: TGCAGCGTTGATCTAGGCTCGACAGATACGCAGTATTTT

J gene: TRBJ1-2
V gene: TRBV4-3
clone size: many
D gene: NA
CDR3 protein: CASSQDRVKGYTF
CDR3 DNA: TGCGCCAGCAGCCAAGATCGGGTTAAGGGCTACACCTTC

J gene: TRBJ2-2
V gene: TRBV5-1
clone size: many
D gene: NA
CDR3 protein: CASRPGHQTGELFF
CDR3 DNA: TGCGCCAGCAGACCGGGACACCAAACCGGGGAGCTGTTTTTT

J gene: TRBJ2-3
V gene: TRBV7-9
clone size: many
D gene: NA
CDR3 protein: CASTSSASDTQYF
CDR3 DNA: TGTGCCAGCACCAGCTCCGCGAGTGATACGCAGTATTTT

J gene: TRBJ2-2
V gene: TRBV3-1
clone size: many
D gene: TRBD2
CDR3 protein: CASVSGGGELFF
CDR3 DNA: TGTGCCAGCGTATCGGGAGGCGGGGAGCTGTTTTTT

J gene: TRBJ2-2
V gene: TRBV5-1
clone size: many
D gene: NA
CDR3 protein: CASSYAAGSTGELFF
CDR3 DNA: TGCGCCAGCAGCTATGCCGCGGGGAGCACCGGGGAGCTGTTTTTT

J gene: TRBJ2-7
V gene: TRBV7-2
clone size: many
D gene: TRBD1
CDR3 protein: CASSQSTGFGEQYF
CDR3 DNA: TGTGCCAGCAGCCAATCGACAGGGTTCGGCGAGCAGTACTTC

J gene: TRBJ2-1
V gene: TRBV7-8
clone size: many
D gene: TRBD2
CDR3 protein: CASSLLLAGGPGEQFF
CDR3 DNA: TGTGCCAGCAGCTTATTGTTAGCGGGGGGGCCTGGGGAGCAGTTCTTC

J gene: TRBJ2-3
V gene: TRBV20-1
clone size: many
D gene: NA
CDR3 protein: CSARDGGGPSDTQYF
CDR3 DNA: TGCAGTGCTAGAGATGGGGGGGGGCCCTCAGATACGCAGTATTTT

J gene: TRBJ2-5
V gene: TRBV7-2
clone size: many
D gene: NA
CDR3 protein: CASSLGGFQETQYF
CDR3 DNA: TGTGCCAGCAGCTTAGGCGGGTTTCAAGAGACCCAGTACTTC

J gene: TRBJ1-1
V gene: TRBV20-1
clone size: many
D gene: TRBD1
CDR3 protein: CSARGTGWNTEAFF
CDR3 DNA: TGCAGTGCTAGAGGGACAGGGTGGAACACTGAAGCTTTCTTT

J gene: TRBJ2-2
V gene: TRBV5-1
clone size: many
D gene: NA
CDR3 protein: CASRLDRSGELFF
CDR3 DNA: TGCGCCAGCAGACTAGACCGGTCCGGGGAGCTGTTTTTT